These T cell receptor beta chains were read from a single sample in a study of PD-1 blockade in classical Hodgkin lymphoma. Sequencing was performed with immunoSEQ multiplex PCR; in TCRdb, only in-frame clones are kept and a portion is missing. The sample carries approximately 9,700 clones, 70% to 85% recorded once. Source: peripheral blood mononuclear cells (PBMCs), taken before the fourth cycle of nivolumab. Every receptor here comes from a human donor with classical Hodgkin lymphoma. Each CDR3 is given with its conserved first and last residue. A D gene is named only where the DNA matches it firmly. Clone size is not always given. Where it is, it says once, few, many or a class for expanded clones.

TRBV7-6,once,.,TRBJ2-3,CASSSMTGYTDTQYF,TGTGCCAGCAGCTCCATGACGGGGTACACAGATACGCAGTATTTT
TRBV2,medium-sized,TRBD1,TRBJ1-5,CASRDGTGGFQPQHF,TGTGCCAGCAGGGACGGGACAGGGGGTTTTCAGCCCCAGCATTTT
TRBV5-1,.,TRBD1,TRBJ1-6,CASSAGTDFTLSPLHF,TGCGCCAGCAGCGCTGGGACAGATTTCACGCTTTCACCCCTCCACTTT
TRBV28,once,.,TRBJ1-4,CASSPSLYEKLFF,TGTGCCAGCAGCCCTAGTTTATATGAAAAACTGTTTTTT
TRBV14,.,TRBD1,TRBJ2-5,CASSLPGTGGYTQYF,TGTGCCAGCAGCCTTCCCGGGACAGGGGGATATACCCAGTACTTC
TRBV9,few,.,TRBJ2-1,CASSPQDGENEQFF,TGTGCCAGCAGCCCCCAAGACGGGGAAAATGAGCAGTTCTTC
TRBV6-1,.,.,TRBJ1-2,CASSEAHGNYGYTF,TGTGCCAGCAGTGAAGCCCACGGAAACTATGGCTACACCTTC
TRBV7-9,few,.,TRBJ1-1,CASTNLNTEAFF,TGTGCCAGCACCAACCTGAACACTGAAGCTTTCTTT
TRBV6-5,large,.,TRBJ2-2,CASSYRRGQGELFF,TGTGCCAGCAGTTACCGGAGAGGGCAGGGGGAGCTGTTTTTT
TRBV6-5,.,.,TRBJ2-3,CASSLGDTQYF,TGTGCCAGCAGCCTGGGAGATACGCAGTATTTT
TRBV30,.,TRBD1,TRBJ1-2,CAWSVVWTGGRGYTF,TGTGCCTGGAGTGTAGTTTGGACAGGGGGACGAGGCTACACCTTC
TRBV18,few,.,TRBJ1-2,CASSPRQDNYGYTF,TGTGCCAGCTCACCTCGACAGGATAACTATGGCTACACCTTC
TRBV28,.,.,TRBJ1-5,CASGQSPQHF,TGTGCCAGCGGACAGTCACCCCAGCATTTT
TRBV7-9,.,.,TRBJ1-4,CASSYRPEKLFF,TGTGCCAGCAGCTACAGGCCTGAAAAACTGTTTTTT
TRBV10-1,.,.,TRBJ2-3,CASSLGQNLGNTQYF,TGCGCCAGCAGCCTTGGACAGAACCTCGGGAATACGCAGTATTTT
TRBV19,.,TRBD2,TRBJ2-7,CASSNQTSGRVPSYEQYF,TGTGCCAGTAGTAACCAGACTAGCGGGAGAGTACCTAGCTACGAGCAGTACTTC
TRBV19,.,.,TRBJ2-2,CASSLKGFTGELFF,TGTGCCAGTAGTTTGAAGGGCTTCACCGGGGAGCTGTTTTTT
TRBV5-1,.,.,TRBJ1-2,CASSLGPNYGYTF,TGCGCCAGCAGCTTGGGACCTAACTATGGCTACACCTTC
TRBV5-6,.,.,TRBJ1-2,CASSDAGHNYGYTF,TGTGCCAGCAGCGATGCGGGACATAACTATGGCTACACCTTC
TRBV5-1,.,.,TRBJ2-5,CASSVGLPWEQYF,TGCGCCAGCAGCGTGGGACTCCCCTGGGAGCAGTACTTC
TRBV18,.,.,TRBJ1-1,CASSRVGQNTEAFF,TGTGCCAGCTCTAGGGTCGGGCAGAACACTGAAGCTTTCTTT
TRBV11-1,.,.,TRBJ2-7,CATEDLGTGSYEQYF,TGTGCCACGGAGGACCTCGGGACTGGTTCCTACGAGCAGTACTTC
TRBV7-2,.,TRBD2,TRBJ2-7,CASSLVGTSWDSYEQYF,TGTGCCAGCAGCTTAGTCGGGACTAGCTGGGACTCCTACGAGCAGTACTTC
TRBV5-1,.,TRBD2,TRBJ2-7,CASSQGSGTVSYEQYF,TGCGCCAGCAGCCAGGGCAGCGGGACCGTCTCCTACGAGCAGTACTTC
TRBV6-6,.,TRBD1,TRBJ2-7,CASSFRQGTNEQYF,TGTGCCAGCAGTTTTCGACAGGGAACAAACGAGCAGTACTTC
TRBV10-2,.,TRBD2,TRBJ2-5,CASSDPGTRGLTQYF,TGCGCCAGCAGTGACCCCGGGACTAGAGGCTTGACCCAGTACTTC
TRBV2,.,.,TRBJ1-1,CASSVLGVAFF,TGTGCCAGCAGTGTGTTGGGGGTGGCTTTCTTT
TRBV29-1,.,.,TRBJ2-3,CSAGRGLTDTQYF,TGCAGCGCGGGACGGGGGCTGACAGATACGCAGTATTTT
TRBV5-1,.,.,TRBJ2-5,CASSLGAGQETQYF,TGCGCCAGCAGCTTGGGTGCAGGACAAGAGACCCAGTACTTC
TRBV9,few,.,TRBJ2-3,CASSVMWGGTDTQYF,TGTGCCAGCAGCGTTATGTGGGGGGGCACAGATACGCAGTATTTT
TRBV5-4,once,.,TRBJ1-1,CASSLMGASNTEAFF,TGTGCCAGCAGCTTAATGGGGGCTTCGAACACTGAAGCTTTCTTT
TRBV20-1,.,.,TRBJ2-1,CSASMQFF,TGCAGTGCTAGCATGCAGTTCTTC
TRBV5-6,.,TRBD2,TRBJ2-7,CASSLVAGAGYEQYF,TGTGCCAGCAGCTTGGTAGCGGGGGCAGGCTACGAGCAGTACTTC
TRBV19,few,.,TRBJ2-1,CASSIGPLEHNEQFF,TGTGCCAGTAGTATAGGGCCGCTCGAGCACAATGAGCAGTTCTTC
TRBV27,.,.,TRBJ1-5,CASSRGADNQPQHF,TGTGCCAGCAGTAGGGGGGCTGACAATCAGCCCCAGCATTTT
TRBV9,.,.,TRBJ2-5,CASSVGAGVIQETQYF,TGTGCCAGCAGCGTAGGGGCAGGGGTGATTCAAGAGACCCAGTACTTC
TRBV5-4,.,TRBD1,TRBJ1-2,CASSLELKGAYGYTF,TGTGCCAGCAGCTTGGAGTTAAAGGGGGCCTATGGCTACACCTTC
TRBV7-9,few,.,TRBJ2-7,CASSLNLGFYEQYF,TGTGCCAGCAGCTTAAACCTGGGATTCTACGAGCAGTACTTC
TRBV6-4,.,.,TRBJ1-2,CASSEGGQAYGYTF,TGTGCCAGCAGTGAGGGTGGGCAGGCCTATGGCTACACCTTC
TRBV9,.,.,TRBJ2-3,CASSIFTDTQYF,TGTGCCAGCAGCATATTCACAGATACGCAGTATTTT
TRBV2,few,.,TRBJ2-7,CASMQGIDEQYF,TGTGCCAGCATGCAGGGGATCGACGAGCAGTACTTC
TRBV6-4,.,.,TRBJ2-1,CASSADGRSYNEQFF,TGTGCCAGCAGTGCGGACGGGAGATCCTACAATGAGCAGTTCTTC